This T cell receptor (beta chain) was found in a study of cytomegalovirus exposure and HLA in healthy donors. The J segment lost 0 bases and the V segment lost 3 bases, leaving 13 bases of the junction unmatched. The CDR3 is 20 residues long. Germline V gene lookup returns CDR1 SGDLS and CDR2 YYNGEE. Each donor was healthy, and each was a bone marrow donor. The study ran its PCR with 60 Vbeta and 13 Jbeta primers. Profiling relied on immunoSEQ multiplex PCR, and the TCRdb table lists in-frame clones only, not all of them. The sample lists 150,000 to 200,000 clones, 81% occurring once. The J gene is TRBJ2-4, the V gene TRBV9, with 12 bases that match TRBD2. The source of this sequence is a man aged 45-60 years in good health and CMV-seropositive. Material for sequencing was PBMCs. CDR3 coding DNA: TGTGCCAGCAGCGGAGAGGGACTAGCGGGTAGTTGGGAAGCCAAAAACATTCAGTACTTC. Protein: CASSGEGLAGSWEAKNIQYF.